Below are 12 T cell receptor beta chains sequenced from a single sample in a study of T cell responses to AZD1222 COVID-19 vaccine. Sequencing used immunoSEQ multiplex PCR; TCRdb keeps in-frame clones, though not all of them. Among about 150,000 clones listed, approximately 78% were seen once. The specimen was peripheral blood, collected on day 0 of MenACWY control vaccination. The origin of the receptors is an adult in good health.

The chain has TRBV3-1 (or the pseudogene TRBV3-2) and TRBJ2-1; D call uncertain. The CDR3 runs to 13 residues. Germline CDR1 and CDR2: LGHDT and YNNKEL (reference sequence). V was trimmed by 2 bases and J by 6 bases, leaving 8 bases between them. CDR3 region: CASSQTVRNEQFF. CDR3 in DNA: TGTGCCAGCAGCCAAACAGTACGCAATGAGCAGTTCTTC.

The chain combines TRBV6-1 with TRBJ2-6; D remains ambiguous. CDR3 length equals 16 residues. The germline CDR1 and CDR2 sequences are MNHNS and SASEGT. Trimming left V 1 base short and J 4 bases short, with 11 bases between. Here the CDR3 reads CASSEVVGLGANVLTF. The CDR3 region has the DNA TGTGCCAGCAGTGAAGTAGTAGGGTTGGGGGCCAACGTCCTGACTTTC.

The V and J genes are TRBV19 and TRBJ1-1; possibly TRBD1 for D (5 bases). The CDR3 is 13 amino acids. The V gene's germline CDR1 is LNHDA and CDR2 SQIVND (reference sequence). V was cut by 5 bases and J by 4 bases, with 11 bases left in between. The CDR3 DNA reads TGTGCCAGTAGTTGGGGGGTTGGCACTGAAGCTTTCTTT. Translating it yields CASSWGVGTEAFF. Variable domain in full (rest from reference TRBV19 and TRBJ1-1): DGGITQSPKYLFRKEGQNVTLSCEQNLNHDAMYWYRQDPGQGLRLIYYSQIVNDFQKGDIAEGYSVSREKKESFPLTVTSAQKNPTAFYLCASSWGVGTEAFFGQGTRLTVV.

The V gene is TRBV6-1, the J gene TRBJ2-4, with 8 nucleotides matching TRBD2. The CDR3 length is 16 residues. V shed 4 bases and J 3 bases; nucleotides not matched to a gene: 8. The V gene's germline CDR1 is MNHNS and CDR2 SASEGT. The CDR3 spells CASSVARGEDKNIQYF. The CDR3 DNA reads TGTGCCAGCAGTGTCGCGCGGGGGGAGGACAAAAACATTCAGTACTTC.

This clone was seen a few times. The chain has TRBV9 and TRBJ2-5; 9 bases are a match to TRBD1. The CDR3 is made up of 15 amino acids. J lost 2 bases, V lost 3 bases, and 5 bases had no gene match. Germline V gives CDR1 SGDLS, CDR2 YYNGEE. The CDR3 DNA reads as TGTGCCAGCAGCGCCGGGACAGGGATTCAAGAGACCCAGTACTTC. This sequence encodes CASSAGTGIQETQYF.

J is TRBJ1-5 and V is TRBV18; 7 positions agree with TRBD1. The V segment lost 3 bases and the J segment 5 bases; nucleotides outside the gene matches: 4. This CDR3 contains 14 residues. From germline, CDR1 is KGHSH and CDR2 LQKENI. The CDR3 sequence: CASSPTDRDQPQHF. The CDR3 nucleotides read TGTGCCAGCTCACCGACTGACAGGGATCAGCCCCAGCATTTT.

The gene calls are TRBV11-3 and TRBJ1-6, with D unclear. Germline V gives CDR1 SGHNT, CDR2 YENEEA. The CDR3 sequence is 17 residues long. Deletions cut 0 bases from V and 1 base from J, with 10 bases between. For the CDR3, the DNA is TGTGCCAGCAGCTTAGATAAGGGAGGGTCCTATAATTCACCCCTCCACTTT. Its translation is CASSLDKGGSYNSPLHF.

The V and J genes are TRBV5-4 and TRBJ1-1, with 9 bases aligning to TRBD1. The junction had 6 bases not matched to a gene; V was cut back by 2 bases and J by 4 bases. This CDR3 is built from 15 residues. CDR1 and CDR2 from the germline V gene are SGHNT and YYREEE (reference sequence). The CDR3 coding sequence is TGTGCCAGCAGCTTCTACAGGGGGCGGATCACTGAAGCTTTCTTT. The encoded protein is CASSFYRGRITEAFF.

The V and J genes are TRBV27 and TRBJ1-2; 9 positions match TRBD1. CDR1 and CDR2 from the germline V gene are MNHEY and SMNVEV (reference sequence). Trimming took 5 bases from V and 4 from J; bases not matched to a gene: 8. CDR3 length: 15 amino acids. The CDR3 nucleotides read TGTGCCAGCAGTCTGAAACCGGGACAGGGCTATGGCTACACCTTC. It is translated as CASSLKPGQGYGYTF.

This clone appeared a few times. The junction departs from germline at one end; a sequencing error may be responsible. This sequence joins TRBV3-1 (or the pseudogene TRBV3-2) and TRBJ2-5, with 11 bases that match TRBD2. Germline V lookup: CDR1 LGHDT, CDR2 YNNKEL (reference sequence). This CDR3 has 16 amino acids. The CDR3: CASSQSSGGYQETQYF. The CDR3 DNA follows: TGTGCCAGCAGCCAGTCTAGCGGGGGGTACCAGGAGACCCAGTACTTC.

CDR3 bases: TGTGCCAGCAGCGTGGACAACTCTAGGTGGTGGACCGGGGAGCTGTTTTTT. This encodes CASSVDNSRWWTGELFF. The V and J genes are TRBV5-8 and TRBJ2-2, with a weak D call TRBD1 (5 bases). The CDR3 spans 17 residues. Germline V gives CDR1 SGHTS, CDR2 YDEGEE. The germline V and J ends were trimmed by 4 bases and 5 bases, with 21 bases remaining between them.

This clone was observed once. The rearrangement joins TRBV6-6 to TRBJ1-2; tentative D call: TRBD1 (6 bases). Looked up from germline, CDR1 is MNHNY and CDR2 is SVGAGI (reference sequence). Trimming took off 4 bases at V and 8 bases at J, with 17 bases between the two ends. This CDR3 has 14 amino acids. CDR3 DNA: TGTGCCAGCAGTTCCCCCTCTGAGGGGGGCGGCTACACCTTC. Protein sequence: CASSSPSEGGGYTF.